This T cell receptor beta chain was found in a study of early T cells in non-severe SARS-CoV-2 infection. At the level of the study: Sequencing of bulk RNA from unsorted whole blood was done, without chain pairing. General study points: The VDJdb matching leaned toward anti-spike CD8 responses and overlooked private and CD4 specificities.

With V trimmed by 4 bases and J by 6 bases, 10 bases remained unmatched. Germline values: CDR1 WSHSY, CDR2 SAAADI. The CDR3 extends over 15 amino acids. Unique molecular identifiers were added to individual cDNA molecules. In TCRdb, the 5' RACE reads were re-called with MiXCR into one record per CDR3 protein. Here the sample spans more than 65,000 distinct CDR3 sequences, around 13% being singletons. This clonotype was recorded a few times. Its antigen is as yet unknown. Sequencing used whole blood. This TCR was recovered from an adult who was a healthcare worker with PCR-confirmed SARS-CoV-2 infection or an uninfected control (not recorded which). V is TRBV10-2 and J is TRBJ2-7; TRBD2 matches 9 bases. The chain's CDR3 is CASSVVAGGPGEQYF. CDR3 nucleotides: TGCGCCAGCAGTGTAGTGGCGGGGGGGCCCGGCGAGCAGTACTTC.